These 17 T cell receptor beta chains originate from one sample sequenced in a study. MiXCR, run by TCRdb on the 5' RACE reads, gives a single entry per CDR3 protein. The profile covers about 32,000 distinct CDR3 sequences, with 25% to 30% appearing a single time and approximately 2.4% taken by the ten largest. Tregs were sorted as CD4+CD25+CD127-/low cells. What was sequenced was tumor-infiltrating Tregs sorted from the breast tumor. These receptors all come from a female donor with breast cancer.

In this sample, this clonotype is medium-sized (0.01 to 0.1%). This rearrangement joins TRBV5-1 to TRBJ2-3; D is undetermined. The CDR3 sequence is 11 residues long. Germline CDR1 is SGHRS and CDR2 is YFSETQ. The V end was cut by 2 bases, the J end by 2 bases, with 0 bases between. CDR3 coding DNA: TGCGCCAGCAGCTTCACAGATACGCAGTATTTT. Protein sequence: CASSFTDTQYF.

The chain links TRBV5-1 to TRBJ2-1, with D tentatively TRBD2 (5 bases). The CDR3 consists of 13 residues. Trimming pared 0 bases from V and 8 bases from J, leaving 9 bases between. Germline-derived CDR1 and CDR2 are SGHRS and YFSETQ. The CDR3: CASSLAEGYEQFF. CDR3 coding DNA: TGCGCCAGCAGCTTGGCTGAGGGCTATGAGCAGTTCTTC. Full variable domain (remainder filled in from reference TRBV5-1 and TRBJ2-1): KAGVTQTPRYLIKTRGQQVTLSCSPISGHRSVSWYQQTPGQGLQFLFEYFSETQRNKGNFPGRFSGRQFSNSRSEMNVSTLELGDSALYLCASSLAEGYEQFFGPGTRLTVL.

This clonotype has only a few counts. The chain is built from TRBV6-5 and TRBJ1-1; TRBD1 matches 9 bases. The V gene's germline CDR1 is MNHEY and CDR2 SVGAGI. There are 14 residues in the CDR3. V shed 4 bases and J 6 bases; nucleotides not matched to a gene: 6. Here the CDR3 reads CASSFSGQGSEAFF. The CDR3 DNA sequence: TGTGCCAGCAGTTTTTCTGGACAGGGGTCTGAAGCTTTCTTT.

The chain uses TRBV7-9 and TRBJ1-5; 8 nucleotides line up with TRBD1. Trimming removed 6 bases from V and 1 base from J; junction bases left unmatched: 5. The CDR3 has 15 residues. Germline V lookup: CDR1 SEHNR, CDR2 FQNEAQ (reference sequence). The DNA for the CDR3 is TGTGCCAGCAGATCACAGGGGGGGAGCAATCAGCCCCAGCATTTT. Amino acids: CASRSQGGSNQPQHF.

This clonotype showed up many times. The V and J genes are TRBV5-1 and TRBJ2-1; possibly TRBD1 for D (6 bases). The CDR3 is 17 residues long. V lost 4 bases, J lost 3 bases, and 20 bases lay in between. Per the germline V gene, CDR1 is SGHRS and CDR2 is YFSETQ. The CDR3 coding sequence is TGCGCCAGCAGCGCCGCGTTGGGGGCGGACGACTACAATGAGCAGTTCTTC. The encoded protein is CASSAALGADDYNEQFF.

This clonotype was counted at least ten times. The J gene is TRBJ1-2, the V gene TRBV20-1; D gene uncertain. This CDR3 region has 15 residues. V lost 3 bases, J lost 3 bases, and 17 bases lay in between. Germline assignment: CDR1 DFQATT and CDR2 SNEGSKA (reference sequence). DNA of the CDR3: TGCAGTGCTAGTACGAGGTCGGCAGCCTACTATGGCTACACCTTC. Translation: CSASTRSAAYYGYTF.

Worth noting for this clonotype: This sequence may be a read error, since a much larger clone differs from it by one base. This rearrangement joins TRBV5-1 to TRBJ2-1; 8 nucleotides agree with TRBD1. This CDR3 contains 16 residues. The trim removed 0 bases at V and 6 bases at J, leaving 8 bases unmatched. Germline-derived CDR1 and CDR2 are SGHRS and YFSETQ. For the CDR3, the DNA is TGCGCCAGCAGCTTGGAGAGGAGACAGGGGATCAATGAGCAGTTCTTC. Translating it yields CASSLERRQGINEQFF.

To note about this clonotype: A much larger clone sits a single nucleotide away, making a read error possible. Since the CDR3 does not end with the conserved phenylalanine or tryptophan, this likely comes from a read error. In DNA form, the CDR3 reads TGCAGTGCAACTAGCACAGATACGCAGTATCTT. Its protein is CSATSTDTQYL. The J gene is TRBJ2-3, the V gene TRBV20-1; D unclear. The CDR3 contains 11 residues. The germline V and J ends were trimmed by 6 bases and 0 bases, with 4 bases remaining between them. Germline V gene lookup returns CDR1 DFQATT and CDR2 SNEGSKA (reference sequence).

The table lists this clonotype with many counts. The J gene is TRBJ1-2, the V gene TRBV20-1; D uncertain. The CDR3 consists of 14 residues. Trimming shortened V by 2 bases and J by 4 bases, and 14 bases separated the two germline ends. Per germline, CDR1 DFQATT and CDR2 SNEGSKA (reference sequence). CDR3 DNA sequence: TGCAGTGCTAGAACCAAAAGTGATCGCTATGGCTACACCTTC. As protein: CSARTKSDRYGYTF.

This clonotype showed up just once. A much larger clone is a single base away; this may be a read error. CDR3 in DNA: TGTGCCAACAGTGACCCGGGACTAGCGGGAGTTAGGAATGAGCAGTTCTTC. Its protein is CANSDPGLAGVRNEQFF. The chain carries TRBV25-1 and TRBJ2-1; 14 bases are shared with TRBD2. Germline V gene lookup returns CDR1 MGHDK and CDR2 SYGVNS. The CDR3 is 17 amino acids.

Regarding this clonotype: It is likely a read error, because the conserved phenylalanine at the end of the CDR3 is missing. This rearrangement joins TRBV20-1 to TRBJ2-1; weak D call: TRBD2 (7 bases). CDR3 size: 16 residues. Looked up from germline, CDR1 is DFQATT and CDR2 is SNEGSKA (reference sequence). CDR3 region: CSARRPGGGSPNKQFL. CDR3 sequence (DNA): TGCAGTGCTAGGCGCCCGGGGGGCGGGAGCCCCAATAAGCAGTTCTTG.

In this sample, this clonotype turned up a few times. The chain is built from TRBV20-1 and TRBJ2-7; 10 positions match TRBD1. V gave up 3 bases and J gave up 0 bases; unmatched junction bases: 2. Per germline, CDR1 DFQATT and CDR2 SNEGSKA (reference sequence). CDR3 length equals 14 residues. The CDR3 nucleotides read TGCAGTGCTAGTCGGGACAGGGGCTCCTACGAGCAGTACTTC. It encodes CSASRDRGSYEQYF.

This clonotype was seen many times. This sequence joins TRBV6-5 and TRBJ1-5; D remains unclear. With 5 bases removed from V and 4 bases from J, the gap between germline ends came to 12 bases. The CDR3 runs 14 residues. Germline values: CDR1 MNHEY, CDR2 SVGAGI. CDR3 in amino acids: CASSPAGRNQPQHF. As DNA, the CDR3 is TGTGCCAGCAGTCCGGCGGGGAGGAATCAGCCCCAGCATTTT.

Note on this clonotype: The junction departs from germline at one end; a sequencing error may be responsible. CDR3 sequence reads: CANSLMGVNTEAFF. CDR3 nucleotides: TGTGCCAACAGCTTAATGGGGGTAAACACTGAAGCTTTCTTT. V is TRBV7-3 and J is TRBJ1-1; D possibly corresponds to TRBD1 (5 bases). Germline V lookup: CDR1 SGHTA, CDR2 FQGTGA. CDR3 length: 14 residues.

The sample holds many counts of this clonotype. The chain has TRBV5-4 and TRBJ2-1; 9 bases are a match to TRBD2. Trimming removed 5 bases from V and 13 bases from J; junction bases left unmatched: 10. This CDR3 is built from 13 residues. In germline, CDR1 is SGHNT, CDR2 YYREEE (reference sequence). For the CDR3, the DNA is TGTGCCAGCAGGCGGGGGGGAACGACCCTCCAGTTCTTC. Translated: CASRRGGTTLQFF.

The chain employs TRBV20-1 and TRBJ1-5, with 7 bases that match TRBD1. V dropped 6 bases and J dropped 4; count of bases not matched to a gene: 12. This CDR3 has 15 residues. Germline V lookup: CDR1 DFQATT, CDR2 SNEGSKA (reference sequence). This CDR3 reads CSAQDRSVPNQPQHF. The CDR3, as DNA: TGCAGTGCCCAGGACAGGTCGGTCCCTAATCAGCCCCAGCATTTT.

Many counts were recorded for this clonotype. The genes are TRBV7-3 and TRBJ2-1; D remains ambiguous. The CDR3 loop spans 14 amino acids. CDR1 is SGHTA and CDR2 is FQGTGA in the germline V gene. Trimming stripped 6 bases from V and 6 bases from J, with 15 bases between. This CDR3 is CASSQRTSFNEQFF. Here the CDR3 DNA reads TGTGCCAGCAGTCAGCGAACTTCGTTCAATGAGCAGTTCTTC.